What follows are 20 T cell receptor beta chains derived from one specimen sequenced in a study of T cell responses to AZD1222 COVID-19 vaccine. Sequenced by immunoSEQ multiplex PCR; TCRdb stores in-frame clones only, minus some. The sample lists about 120,000 clones, 75% to 95% occurring once. Source: peripheral blood, taken on day 0 of AZD1222 vaccination. Source of these receptors: an adult in good health.

The chain links TRBV29-1 to TRBJ1-5; D perhaps matches TRBD1 (6 bases). Germline values: CDR1 SQVTM, CDR2 ANQGSEA. The CDR3 totals 14 residues. Trimming left V 5 bases short and J 6 bases short, with 17 bases between. CDR3 coding DNA: TGCAGCGTTTCTCTGGGGGCAGTTGGTCAGCCCCAGCATTTT. This sequence encodes CSVSLGAVGQPQHF. Variable domain in full (rest from reference TRBV29-1 and TRBJ1-5): SAVISQKPSRDICQRGTSLTIQCQVDSQVTMMFWYRQQPGQSLTLIATANQGSEATYESGFVIDKFPISRPNLTFSTLTVSNMSPEDSSIYLCSVSLGAVGQPQHFGDGTRLSIL.

The chain joins TRBV30 to TRBJ1-6, with D perhaps matching TRBD1 (5 bases). Germline-derived CDR1 and CDR2 are GTSNPN and SVGIG (reference sequence). The germline V and J ends were trimmed by 1 base and 7 bases, with 20 bases remaining between them. This CDR3 is built from 17 residues. DNA for the CDR3: TGTGCCTGGAGTGGGGGGTGGGGGGACGCATGGAATTCACCCCTCCACTTT. It codes for CAWSGGWGDAWNSPLHF.

The chain's CDR3 is CASSVSGGQETQYF. As DNA, the CDR3 is TGTGCCAGCAGTGTAAGCGGGGGTCAAGAGACCCAGTACTTC. The gene calls are TRBV7-2 and TRBJ2-5, with 8 positions matching TRBD2. V was pared by 6 bases and J by 2 bases, with 5 bases of the junction left unmatched. The CDR3 is made up of 14 amino acids. The germline gives CDR1 SGHTA, CDR2 FQGNSA.

This clone was seen once. The rearrangement joins TRBV6-2 or TRBV6-3 to TRBJ2-3; D unresolved. This CDR3 spans 12 amino acids. In germline, CDR1 is MNHEY, CDR2 SVGEGT. V lost 5 bases, J lost 1 base, and 4 bases lay in between. Here the CDR3 reads CASSRGTDTQYF. The CDR3 region has the DNA TGTGCCAGCAGTCGGGGCACAGATACGCAGTATTTT.

V usage is TRBV5-4 and J usage is TRBJ2-4, with 8 nucleotides matching TRBD1. Germline V gene sequence: CDR1 SGHNT, CDR2 YYREEE (reference sequence). Germline trimming cut 2 bases from V and 3 bases from J; bases unmatched to any gene: 7. There are 16 residues in the CDR3. The CDR3 DNA follows: TGTGCCAGCAGCTTCGGACAGGGCCGGGGCAAAAACATTCAGTACTTC. Protein sequence: CASSFGQGRGKNIQYF.

The V call is TRBV7-9, the J call TRBJ2-7, with no clear D. The CDR3 consists of 12 residues. Per germline, CDR1 SEHNR and CDR2 FQNEAQ (reference sequence). The ends were cut back, 6 bases at V and 4 bases at J, with 10 bases in the middle. The DNA of the CDR3 is TGTGCCAGCAGTAATAATGGGTACGAGCAGTACTTC. As protein: CASSNNGYEQYF.

The V call is TRBV18, the J call TRBJ2-3, with no clear D. V shed 0 bases and J shed 4 bases, with 8 bases lying between them. Germline lookup yields CDR1 KGHSH and CDR2 LQKENI. There are 14 residues in the CDR3. CDR3 residues: CASSPPSYSDTQYF. The CDR3 nucleotides are TGTGCCAGCTCACCACCGTCATATTCAGATACGCAGTATTTT.

This chain joins TRBV11-2 and TRBJ1-2; tentative D call: TRBD1 (5 bases). V was pared by 5 bases and J by 1 base, with 8 bases between. Germline-derived CDR1 and CDR2 are SGHAT and FQNNGV. The CDR3 runs to 13 residues. The CDR3 DNA reads as TGTGCCAGCAGCGCGGACAATAACTATGGCTACACCTTC. It yields the protein CASSADNNYGYTF. Together with reference TRBV11-2 and TRBJ1-2, the CDR3 gives the full variable domain: EAGVAQSPRYKIIEKRQSVAFWCNPISGHATLYWYQQILGQGPKLLIQFQNNGVVDDSQLPKDRFSAERLKGVDSTLKIQPAKLEDSAVYLCASSADNNYGYTFGSGTRLTVV.

The chain employs TRBV7-2 and TRBJ2-7; D is uncertain. The CDR3 loop spans 13 amino acids. The germline V gene encodes CDR1 SGHTA and CDR2 FQGNSA. Trimming took off 3 bases at V and 2 bases at J, with 8 bases between the two ends. The CDR3 region is CASSFRDTYEQYF. The DNA of the CDR3 is TGTGCCAGCAGCTTTCGCGATACCTACGAGCAGTACTTC.

This clone was seen a single time. The chain couples TRBV7-9 to TRBJ1-5; D is perhaps TRBD1 (6 bases). Looked up from germline, CDR1 is SEHNR and CDR2 is FQNEAQ (reference sequence). V dropped 1 base and J dropped 5 bases, with 9 bases sitting between them. The CDR3 sequence is 14 residues long. CDR3 DNA sequence: TGTGCCAGCAGCTTAGAGGGGGGATATCAGCCCCAGCATTTT. Amino acids: CASSLEGGYQPQHF. Looking up the rest from reference TRBV7-9 and TRBJ1-5 gives the full variable domain: DTGVSQNPRHKITKRGQNVTFRCDPISEHNRLYWYRQTLGQGPEFLTYFQNEAQLEKSRLLSDRFSAERPKGSFSTLEIQRTEQGDSAMYLCASSLEGGYQPQHFGDGTRLSIL.

CDR3 DNA: TGTGCCAGCAGCTCAACGACAGGGGCTAATGAAAAACTGTTTTTT. It encodes CASSSTTGANEKLFF. The chain couples TRBV5-6 to TRBJ1-4; 8 bases match TRBD1. In germline, CDR1 is SGHDT, CDR2 YYEEEE. The CDR3 covers 15 residues. V trimming: 3 bases; J trimming: 3 bases; junction bases outside the gene matches: 4.

The table lists this clone with a count of one. The chain recombines TRBV5-1 with TRBJ1-3, with D unresolved. The CDR3 totals 13 residues. CDR1 SGHRS and CDR2 YFSETQ come from the germline V gene. The germline V and J ends were trimmed by 0 bases and 4 bases, with 5 bases remaining between them. In DNA form, the CDR3 reads TGCGCCAGCAGCTTGGACGGGGGAAACACCATATATTTT. Amino acids: CASSLDGGNTIYF.

The V gene is TRBV24-1, the J gene TRBJ2-1; 9 bases line up with TRBD1. After removal of 4 bases from V and 8 bases from J, the junction contained 5 bases not matched to a gene. Germline CDR1 and CDR2: KGHDR and SFDVKD. This CDR3 contains 14 residues. CDR3 bases: TGTGCCACCAGTGAAGGGACAGGGATCGATGAGCAGTTCTTC. It encodes CATSEGTGIDEQFF.

V usage is TRBV28 and J usage is TRBJ1-5; the match to TRBD1 covers 8 bases. Germline assignment: CDR1 MDHEN and CDR2 SYDVKM. This CDR3 is built from 16 residues. The trim removed 6 bases at V and 3 bases at J, leaving 10 bases unmatched. Here the CDR3 reads CASSRTGKWDNQPQHF. As DNA, the CDR3 is TGTGCCAGCAGCCGGACAGGGAAGTGGGACAATCAGCCCCAGCATTTT.

CDR3 region: CASSPDWANTEAFF. DNA of the CDR3: TGTGCCAGCAGCCCTGACTGGGCCAACACTGAAGCTTTCTTT. The genes are TRBV3-1 (or the pseudogene TRBV3-2) and TRBJ1-1, with unresolved D. The length of the CDR3 is 14 residues. Per germline, CDR1 LGHDT and CDR2 YNNKEL (reference sequence). V lost 4 bases and J lost 2, with 11 bases in between.

The chain employs TRBV10-3 and TRBJ2-5, with D maybe TRBD1 (6 bases). The V gene lost 4 bases and the J gene lost 5 bases, with 11 bases spanning the gap. Germline lookup yields CDR1 ENHRY and CDR2 SYGVKD. The CDR3 has 13 residues. The CDR3 DNA follows: TGTGCCATCAGTGGCTCAAGGGGGGAGACCCAGTACTTC. Its protein product is CAISGSRGETQYF.

The chain has TRBV19 and TRBJ1-6; 8 bases map to TRBD1. Germline V lookup: CDR1 LNHDA, CDR2 SQIVND (reference sequence). The CDR3 length is 14 residues. V shed 3 bases, J shed 11 bases, and the junction held 6 bases outside the gene matches. CDR3 DNA: TGTGCCAGTAGTATGACAGGGGTACGGCCACCCCTCCACTTT. Residues: CASSMTGVRPPLHF. The full variable domain, in which reference TRBV19 and TRBJ1-6 provide the parts outside the CDR3, is DGGITQSPKYLFRKEGQNVTLSCEQNLNHDAMYWYRQDPGQGLRLIYYSQIVNDFQKGDIAEGYSVSREKKESFPLTVTSAQKNPTAFYLCASSMTGVRPPLHFGNGTRLTVT.

The V call is TRBV4-2, the J call TRBJ2-7; tentatively, D is TRBD1 (6 bases). The germline V gene encodes CDR1 LGHNA and CDR2 YNFKEQ. The germline V and J ends were trimmed by 6 bases and 4 bases, with 16 bases remaining between them. The CDR3 consists of 14 residues. CDR3 in amino acids: CASRNLRRGYEQYF. DNA for the CDR3: TGTGCCAGCAGGAACCTTCGTAGGGGGTACGAGCAGTACTTC.

This clone was found a few times. V usage is TRBV6-1 and J usage is TRBJ1-2; D uncertain. Trimming removed 2 bases at V and 3 bases at J, with 13 bases between. Germline assignment: CDR1 MNHNS and CDR2 SASEGT. The CDR3 runs to 15 residues. In nucleotides, the CDR3 is TGTGCCAGCAGTGAATACAGTAGTGTGGACTATGGCTACACCTTC. Its protein is CASSEYSSVDYGYTF.

The V call is TRBV29-1, the J call TRBJ2-5, with 8 positions matching TRBD1. V gave up 4 bases and J gave up 1 base; unmatched junction bases: 8. The CDR3 extends over 15 amino acids. The germline CDR1 and CDR2 sequences are SQVTM and ANQGSEA. Here the CDR3 DNA reads TGCAGCGTTGTGAGCGCAGGGGGCATCCAAGAGACCCAGTACTTC. This encodes CSVVSAGGIQETQYF.